This TCR beta chain emerged from a study of shared clonotypes between healthy human individuals. Study details: Per-donor plates numbered three CD4 naive, three CD4 memory, two CD8 naive and one CD8 memory.

Whole-study findings and limits: Sampling used blood alone; tissue repertoires probably differ. Clonotype sharing among the donors was expected to vary with sequencing depth.

Sequenced by immunoSEQ multiplex PCR; TCRdb stores in-frame clones only, minus some. The sample records 2,500,000 or so clones, 93% being singletons. Germline loops: CDR1 MNHNY, CDR2 SVGAGI (reference sequence). This CDR3 comprises 13 residues. Recent acute infections and vaccinations were absent in the healthy HIV-negative adult donors. In its sample, this clone was seen once. Its antigen is unknown. This chain connects TRBV6-6 to TRBJ1-4; D uncertain. Material: naive CD4+ T cells from PBMCs. Subset here: CD45RA+ positively selected. The TCR originated in a young man in good health. Some clones in this sample may be carry-over from other donors' samples. For the CDR3, the DNA is TGTGCGGCGTCCGGGATCCTAGGTGAAAAACTGTTTTTT. This codes for CAASGILGEKLFF.